Below, 10 T cell receptor beta chains from the same sample are listed, as sequenced in a study of blood T cell repertoires in COVID-19. Profiled with immunoSEQ multiplex PCR; TCRdb holds only in-frame clones, not every one. Among approximately 340,000 clones listed, more than 70% were seen once. Sample: peripheral blood. Receptors originate from a man aged 25 to 40 with active or convalescent COVID-19.

This sequence joins TRBV7-3 and TRBJ2-7, with D tentatively TRBD1 (6 bases). V lost 5 bases and J lost 1, with 15 bases in between. From germline, CDR1 is SGHTA and CDR2 FQGTGA. CDR3 length: 15 amino acids. The CDR3 DNA reads TGTGCCAGCAGCCGTCATTCTGGACAGTCCTACGAGCAGTACTTC. Its protein is CASSRHSGQSYEQYF.

This clone was seen just once. J is TRBJ2-3 and V is TRBV9; 11 nucleotides agree with TRBD2. J lost 0 bases, V lost 3 bases, and 3 bases had no gene match. In germline, CDR1 is SGDLS, CDR2 YYNGEE. The CDR3 contains 16 residues. The CDR3 nucleotides are TGTGCCAGCAGCGAGGGACTAGCGGCTAGCACAGATACGCAGTATTTT. It codes for CASSEGLAASTDTQYF.

This chain uses TRBV18 with TRBJ2-3, with D tentatively TRBD2 (6 bases). Trimming removed 6 bases from V and 8 bases from J, with 21 bases in between. Germline V CDR1 and CDR2: KGHSH, LQKENI. This CDR3 is 15 amino acids long. The CDR3 reads CASSPQAGEWVTQYF. The CDR3 DNA follows: TGTGCCAGCTCCCCGCAAGCGGGCGAGTGGGTTACGCAGTATTTT.

This chain links TRBV7-2 with TRBJ1-1; a weak D match, TRBD1 (5 bases). This CDR3 has 18 amino acids. Germline V gene sequence: CDR1 SGHTA, CDR2 FQGNSA. The V end was cut by 4 bases, the J end by 8 bases, with 29 bases between. The CDR3 sequence is CASSSSPGGVTLGDEAFF. DNA for the CDR3: TGTGCCAGCAGCTCGTCACCCGGGGGGGTTACTCTGGGGGACGAAGCTTTCTTT. Drawing the rest from reference TRBV7-2 and TRBJ1-1, the complete variable domain is GAGVSQSPSNKVTEKGKDVELRCDPISGHTALYWYRQSLGQGLEFLIYFQGNSAPDKSGLPSDRFSAERTGGSVSTLTIQRTQQEDSAVYLCASSSSPGGVTLGDEAFFGQGTRLTVV.

The chain carries TRBV6-1 and TRBJ1-4; D is possibly TRBD1 (5 bases). The CDR3 spans 15 residues. CDR1 MNHNS and CDR2 SASEGT come from the germline V gene. V was shortened by 3 bases and J by 8 bases, with 16 bases between the two germline ends. CDR3 DNA: TGTGCCAGCAGTGATATGGGCAGGGCAGTCGAAAAACTGTTTTTT. Amino acids: CASSDMGRAVEKLFF.

The rearrangement links TRBV4-1 to TRBJ2-1; TRBD1 might be the D (5 bases). The germline gives CDR1 MGHRA, CDR2 YSYEKL. V was pared by 0 bases and J by 8 bases, with 11 bases between. The CDR3 sequence is 14 residues long. CDR3 sequence (DNA): TGCGCCAGCAGCCAAGATCTAGGGGCCTATGAGCAGTTCTTC. It codes for CASSQDLGAYEQFF.

J is TRBJ2-3 and V is TRBV19; 7 nucleotides agree with TRBD2. Trimming cost V 3 bases and J 6 bases; bases outside gene matches: 12. This CDR3 spans 16 amino acids. Germline loops: CDR1 LNHDA, CDR2 SQIVND (reference sequence). CDR3 in amino acids: CASSMDGGFSWDTQYF. Here the CDR3 DNA reads TGTGCCAGTAGTATGGACGGGGGGTTTTCATGGGATACGCAGTATTTT.

The chain uses TRBV18 and TRBJ2-1; 8 nucleotides match TRBD2. V gave up 2 bases and J gave up 7 bases; unmatched junction bases: 7. This CDR3 has 15 residues. Germline lookup yields CDR1 KGHSH and CDR2 LQKENI. CDR3 amino acids: CASSPVTGGGNEQFF. In DNA form, the CDR3 reads TGTGCCAGCTCACCAGTGACGGGAGGGGGGAATGAGCAGTTCTTC.

The chain recombines TRBV10-3 with TRBJ1-1; 7 bases are a match to TRBD1. Germline V gene lookup returns CDR1 ENHRY and CDR2 SYGVKD. With 4 bases clipped from V and 8 bases from J, the junction kept 7 bases outside the gene matches. The CDR3 is 13 residues long. This CDR3 is CAISAGTATEAFF. In DNA form, the CDR3 reads TGTGCCATCAGTGCAGGGACAGCGACCGAAGCTTTCTTT.

The V and J genes are TRBV4-2 and TRBJ2-7; D is perhaps TRBD2 (5 bases). Germline V CDR1 and CDR2: LGHNA, YNFKEQ. The CDR3 length is 14 residues. Trimming removed 5 bases from V and 0 bases from J, with 11 bases in between. In DNA form, the CDR3 reads TGTGCCAGCAGCTTGAGCGGTAGCTCCTACGAGCAGTACTTC. The encoded protein is CASSLSGSSYEQYF.